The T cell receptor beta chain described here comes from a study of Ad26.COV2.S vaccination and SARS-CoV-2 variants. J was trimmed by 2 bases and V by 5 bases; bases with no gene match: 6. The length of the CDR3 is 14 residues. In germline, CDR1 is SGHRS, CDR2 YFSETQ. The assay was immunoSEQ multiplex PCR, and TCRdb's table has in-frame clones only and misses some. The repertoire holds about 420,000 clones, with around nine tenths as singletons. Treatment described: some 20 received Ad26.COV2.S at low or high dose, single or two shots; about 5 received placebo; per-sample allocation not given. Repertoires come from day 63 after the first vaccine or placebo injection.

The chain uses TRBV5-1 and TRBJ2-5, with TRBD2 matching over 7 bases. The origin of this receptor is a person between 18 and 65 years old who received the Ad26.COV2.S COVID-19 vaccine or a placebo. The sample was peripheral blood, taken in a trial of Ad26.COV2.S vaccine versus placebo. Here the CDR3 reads CASRILGGQETQYF. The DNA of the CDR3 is TGCGCCAGCAGAATTTTGGGGGGGCAAGAGACCCAGTACTTC.